The 3 T cell receptor beta chains below were found in one sample sequenced in a study of blood T cell repertoires in COVID-19. Assay: immunoSEQ multiplex PCR; the TCRdb copy retains only in-frame clones and omits some. The sample contains some 150,000 clones, approximately 90% of which appear only once. The sequenced sample was peripheral blood. These receptors originate from a woman between 40 and 55 years old with acute or convalescent COVID-19.

The table lists this clone with a count of one. This chain uses TRBV28 with TRBJ1-5, with D perhaps TRBD1 (5 bases). Germline loops: CDR1 MDHEN, CDR2 SYDVKM. This CDR3 has 14 residues. The V end was cut by 6 bases, the J end by 2 bases, with 11 bases between. The CDR3 DNA reads as TGTGCCAGCAGCCCCCCGGGGGGCAATCAGCCCCAGCATTTT. Protein: CASSPPGGNQPQHF. Filled out from reference TRBV28 and TRBJ1-5, the complete variable domain reads DVKVTQSSRYLVKRTGEKVFLECVQDMDHENMFWYRQDPGLGLRLIYFSYDVKMKEKGDIPEGYSVSREKKERFSLILESASTNQTSMYLCASSPPGGNQPQHFGDGTRLSIL.

The V and J genes are TRBV28 and TRBJ2-2; 7 bases agree with TRBD1. The V gene's germline CDR1 is MDHEN and CDR2 SYDVKM. V shed 6 bases and J 4 bases; nucleotides not matched to a gene: 8. The CDR3 spans 15 residues. The CDR3 sequence: CASRPPTGITGELFF. CDR3 nucleotides: TGTGCCAGCAGACCCCCGACAGGGATCACCGGGGAGCTGTTTTTT.

The chain links TRBV7-3 to TRBJ2-3, with 7 bases fitting TRBD2. Germline V CDR1 and CDR2: SGHTA, FQGTGA. The CDR3 has 16 residues. Germline trimming cut 2 bases from V and 1 base from J; bases unmatched to any gene: 6. CDR3 bases: TGTGCCAGCAGCTTATCTGGCCGGGGGGGCACAGATACGCAGTATTTT. Translation gives CASSLSGRGGTDTQYF. Full variable domain (outside the CDR3, taken from reference TRBV7-3 and TRBJ2-3): GAGVSQTPSNKVTEKGKYVELRCDPISGHTALYWYRQSLGQGPEFLIYFQGTGAADDSGLPNDRFFAVRPEGSVSTLKIQRTERGDSAVYLCASSLSGRGGTDTQYFGPGTRLTVL.